A selection of T cell receptor beta chains follows, all from one sample in a study of blood T cell repertoires in COVID-19. Clones were read by immunoSEQ multiplex PCR, and TCRdb kept only the in-frame ones, dropping some. The table records about 330,000 clones, 88% of them present only once. Sequencing used peripheral blood. The receptors here all came from a woman aged 45 to 65 with active or convalescent COVID-19. The CDR3 runs from the conserved cysteine through the conserved F or W. The D gene is left open where the match is weak. Rows may omit the clone size; those that give it use once, few, many or a size class.

NA,NA,TRBV29-1,TRBJ2-7,TGCAGCGTTGCGGTCACCTACGAGCAGTACTTC,CSVAVTYEQYF
NA,NA,TRBV7-8,TRBJ1-5,TGTGCCAGCAGCCTTGGTGGGCAGGGTGATGGGAAGCCCCAGCATTTT,CASSLGGQGDGKPQHF
NA,TRBD1,TRBV15,TRBJ1-1,TGTGCCACCAGCAGGGAACAGGGGCTGAACACTGAAGCTTTCTTT,CATSREQGLNTEAFF
NA,NA,TRBV21-1,TRBJ1-3,TGTGCCAGCAGCAAAGTGGTACCTAATTGCTCTGGAAACACCATATATTTT,CASSKVVPNCSGNTIYF
once,TRBD1,TRBV2,TRBJ1-1,TGTGCCAGCCAGACAGGGGGGGGGAACACTGAAGCTTTCTTT,CASQTGGGNTEAFF
NA,NA,TRBV19,TRBJ1-1,TGTGCCAGTAGGATGGGCACAGGGAACACTGAAGCTTTCTTT,CASRMGTGNTEAFF
NA,NA,TRBV6-5,TRBJ1-6,TGTGCCAGCAGCGACGGGGCAGGGGTTAATTCACCCCTCCACTTT,CASSDGAGVNSPLHF
NA,NA,TRBV29-1,TRBJ2-7,TGCAGCGTTGTAACAGGCAATTCCTACGAGCAGTACTTC,CSVVTGNSYEQYF
NA,NA,TRBV6-2/TRBV6-3,TRBJ2-7,TGTGCCAGCAGTTACATGTGGACAGACGAGCAGTACTTC,CASSYMWTDEQYF
NA,NA,TRBV6-2/TRBV6-3,TRBJ1-2,TGTGCCAGCAGTCGGAAGGAGACAGGCGGCTACACCTTC,CASSRKETGGYTF
NA,TRBD1,TRBV6-2/TRBV6-3,TRBJ1-5,TGTGCCAGCAGTCCCTTCGGACAGGGTATGTCGCAGAGCAATCAGCCCCAGCATTTT,CASSPFGQGMSQSNQPQHF
NA,TRBD1,TRBV24-1,TRBJ2-2,TGTGCCACCAGTGGTGCAGGGGGCACCGGGGAGCTGTTTTTT,CATSGAGGTGELFF
NA,TRBD2,TRBV10-3,TRBJ2-5,TGTGCCATCAGTGAAAGGGGTCTGGCGGGAGAGATCCAAGAGACCCAGTACTTC,CAISERGLAGEIQETQYF
NA,NA,TRBV11-2,TRBJ1-2,TGTGCCAGCAGCTTAGGCGGATCGAGAACAGGAAGCTACACCTTC,CASSLGGSRTGSYTF
few,NA,TRBV11-2,TRBJ1-6,TGTGCCAGCAGCTTAGAAAGGAGTTCACCCCTCCACTTT,CASSLERSSPLHF
NA,NA,TRBV18,TRBJ2-1,TGTGCCACCGCGAGGGGGGGAAACAATGAGCAGTTCTTC,CATARGGNNEQFF
NA,NA,TRBV5-1,TRBJ2-3,TGCGCCAGCAGCTTGGGGACTATTAAGGCAGATACGCAGTATTTT,CASSLGTIKADTQYF
once,TRBD2,TRBV27,TRBJ2-3,TGTGCCAGCAGTTTACGAGCGGGGACCACAGATACGCAGTATTTT,CASSLRAGTTDTQYF